This TCR beta chain was captured in a study of preoperative IRX-2 immunotherapy in early breast cancer. In its sample, this clone is large (0.1 to 1%). Treatment here: preoperative locoregional IRX-2 cytokine immunotherapy. Patients received preoperative, locoregional IRX-2 cytokine immunotherapy in a phase Ib study. Sequencing was performed with immunoSEQ multiplex PCR; in TCRdb, only in-frame clones are kept and a portion is missing. The sample has 3,000 to 4,000 clones; approximately 85% are singletons. The sample in question was tumor tissue, obtained after IRX-2 immunotherapy. The sequence was collected from a human donor with breast cancer.

CDR3 sequence (DNA): TGTGCCAGCAGCCAAGTACTGGCGGACTACAATGAGCAGTTCTTC. It codes for CASSQVLADYNEQFF. The chain uses TRBV11-3 and TRBJ2-1; D not resolved. Trimming pared 5 bases from V and 3 bases from J, leaving 14 bases between. The CDR3 has 15 residues. CDR1 is SGHNT, CDR2 YENEEA, per germline. Variable domain in full (rest from reference TRBV11-3 and TRBJ2-1): EAGVVQSPRYKIIEKKQPVAFWCNPISGHNTLYWYLQNLGQGPELLIRYENEEAVDDSQLPKDRFSAERLKGVDSTLKIQPAELGDSAVYLCASSQVLADYNEQFFGPGTRLTVL.